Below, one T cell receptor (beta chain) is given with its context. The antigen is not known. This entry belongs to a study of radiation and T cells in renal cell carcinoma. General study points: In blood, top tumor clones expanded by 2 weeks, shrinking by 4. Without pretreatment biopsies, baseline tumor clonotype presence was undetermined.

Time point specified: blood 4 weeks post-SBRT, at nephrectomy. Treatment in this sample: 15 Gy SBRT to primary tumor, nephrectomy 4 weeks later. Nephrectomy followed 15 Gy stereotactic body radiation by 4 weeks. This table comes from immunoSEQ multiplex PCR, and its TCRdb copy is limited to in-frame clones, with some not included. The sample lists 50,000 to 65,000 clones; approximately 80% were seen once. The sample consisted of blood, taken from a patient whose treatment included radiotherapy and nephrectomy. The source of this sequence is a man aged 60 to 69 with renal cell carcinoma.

CDR3 protein: CASSYSTGRNEQFF. The CDR3 coding sequence is TGTGCCAGCAGTTACTCGACAGGGCGGAATGAGCAGTTCTTC. The V and J genes are TRBV6-5 and TRBJ2-1; 7 bases agree with TRBD1. J lost 7 bases, V lost 0 bases, and 3 bases had no gene match. Germline CDR1 and CDR2: MNHEY and SVGAGI. This CDR3 region has 14 residues.